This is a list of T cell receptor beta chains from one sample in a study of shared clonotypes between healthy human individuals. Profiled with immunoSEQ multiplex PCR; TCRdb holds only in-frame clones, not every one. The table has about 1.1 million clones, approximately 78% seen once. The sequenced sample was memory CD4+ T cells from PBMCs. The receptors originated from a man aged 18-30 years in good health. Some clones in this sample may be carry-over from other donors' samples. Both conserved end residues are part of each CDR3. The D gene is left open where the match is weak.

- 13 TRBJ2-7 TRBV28 CASSLSRGREQYF TGTGCCAGCAGTTTATCAAGAGGAAGGGAGCAGTACTTC
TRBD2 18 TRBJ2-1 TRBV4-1 CASSQYIVGTSGNNEQFF TGCGCCAGCAGCCAATATATTGTTGGGACTAGCGGGAACAATGAGCAGTTCTTC
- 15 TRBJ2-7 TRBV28 CASSLTGGNFYEQYF TGTGCCAGCAGTTTAACTGGGGGGAACTTCTACGAGCAGTACTTC
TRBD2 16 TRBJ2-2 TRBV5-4 CASSLGIAGPAGELFF TGTGCCAGCAGCTTGGGGATAGCGGGGCCCGCCGGGGAGCTGTTTTTT
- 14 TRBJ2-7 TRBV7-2 CASSLSVGSYEQYF TGTGCCAGCAGCTTAAGTGTTGGGTCCTACGAGCAGTACTTC
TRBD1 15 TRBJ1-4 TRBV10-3 CAISDSDRGVEKLFF TGTGCCATCAGTGACTCCGACAGGGGAGTAGAAAAACTGTTTTTT
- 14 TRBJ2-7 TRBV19 CASSIVPGAAEQYF TGTGCCAGTAGTATAGTTCCGGGAGCAGCCGAGCAGTACTTC
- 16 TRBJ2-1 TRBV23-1 CASSPGHLRSYNEQFF TGCGCCAGCAGTCCGGGACACTTACGCTCCTACAATGAGCAGTTCTTC
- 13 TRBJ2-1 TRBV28 CASRRDGYNEQFF TGTGCCAGCAGGCGGGACGGCTACAATGAGCAGTTCTTC
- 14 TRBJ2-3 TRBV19 CASSIVGWKDTQYF TGTGCCAGTAGTATCGTCGGGTGGAAGGATACGCAGTATTTT
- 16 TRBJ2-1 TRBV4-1 CASSHPSLSRGNEQFF TGCGCCAGCAGCCACCCTTCGCTCAGTCGTGGGAATGAGCAGTTCTTC